What follows describes a single T cell receptor (beta chain). The antigen is unknown. At one end the junction does not follow the germline gene, possibly because of a read error. Genomic DNA acted as the template from which TCR beta VDJ combination and CDR3 sequence profiling were carried out. In TCRdb, the reads were re-called with MiXCR into one record per CDR3 protein. The sample records some 150,000 distinct CDR3 sequences, 70% to 75% being singletons. This record belongs to a study of CD8+CD57+ T cells in acquired aplastic anemia. Broader study findings: Around 29 CD8+ CDR3 sequences were shared between patients and controls.

CD8+CD57+ cell expansion had been shown by flow cytometry in patients chosen for sequencing. The CDR3 extends over 14 amino acids. In germline, CDR1 is ENHRY, CDR2 SYGVKD. The chain carries TRBV10-3 and TRBJ1-1; 9 positions match TRBD1. The sample consisted of sorted CD4+, CD8+, or CD8+CD57+ T cells (not recorded which) from PBMCs. This TCR was recovered from a human donor with aplastic anemia. CDR3 loop: CASSAKTGGVEAFF. The CDR3 nucleotides are TGTGCCAGCAGTGCCAAAACAGGGGGCGTTGAAGCTTTCTTT.